This TCR beta chain appears in the sequencing data of a study of CD8 T cells in Susac syndrome. With random hexamers, 0.5 to 1 ug RNA was reverse transcribed. TCR beta CDR3 was amplified by immunoSEQ covering 54 Vbeta and 13 Jbeta. From the immunoSEQ multiplex PCR reads, TCRdb called clonotypes with MiXCR, one entry per CDR3 protein. The profile covers about 430,000 distinct CDR3 sequences, with more than 70% appearing a single time and about 0.12% taken by the ten largest. V was clipped by 2 bases and J by 8 bases; unmatched bases: 1. The CDR3 covers 14 residues. Per the germline V gene, CDR1 is WSHSY and CDR2 is SAAADI.

Sequenced input: CD8+ T cells from PBMCs. This clonotype was obtained from a human donor with multiple sclerosis. The chain couples TRBV10-2 to TRBJ2-1, with 12 nucleotides matching TRBD2. CDR3 DNA sequence: TGCGCCAGCAGTGAGGGACTAGCGGGGTATGAGCAGTTCTTC. Translated: CASSEGLAGYEQFF.